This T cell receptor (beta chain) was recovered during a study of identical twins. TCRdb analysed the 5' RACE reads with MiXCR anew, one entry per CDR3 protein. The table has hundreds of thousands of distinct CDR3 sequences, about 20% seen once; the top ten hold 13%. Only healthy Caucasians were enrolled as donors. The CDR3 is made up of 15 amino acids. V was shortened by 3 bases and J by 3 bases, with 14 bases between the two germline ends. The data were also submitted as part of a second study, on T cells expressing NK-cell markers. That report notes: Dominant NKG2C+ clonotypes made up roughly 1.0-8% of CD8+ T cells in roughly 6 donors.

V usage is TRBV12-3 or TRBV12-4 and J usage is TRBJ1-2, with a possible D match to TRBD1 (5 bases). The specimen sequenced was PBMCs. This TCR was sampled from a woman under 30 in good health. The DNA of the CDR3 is TGTGCCAGCAGTTTCCAAGGGGAGGGGTACTATGGCTACACCTTC. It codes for CASSFQGEGYYGYTF.